The rows below give T cell receptor beta chains drawn from one sample of a study of blood T cell repertoires in COVID-19. This table comes from immunoSEQ multiplex PCR, and its TCRdb copy is limited to in-frame clones, with some not included. The sample contains under 300,000 clones, 88% of which appear only once. The source material was peripheral blood. These receptors all come from a middle-aged woman who had recovered from COVID-19. CDR3s include the opening cysteine and the closing phenylalanine or tryptophan. The D gene is left open where the match is weak. Expanded clones are given a class, and other clones once, few, many or no size at all.

clone_size d_call j_call v_call cdr3_nt cdr3_aa
NA NA TRBJ1-2 TRBV7-9 TGTGCCAGCAGCCCCCCTTTGGTCAGGGGCCGCGACTATGGCTACACCTTC CASSPPLVRGRDYGYTF
few NA TRBJ1-6 TRBV19 TGTGCCAGTAGGGCCAGGCCGTACGATAATTCACCCCTCCACTTT CASRARPYDNSPLHF
once NA TRBJ2-7 TRBV4-1 TGCGCCAGCAGCCAAGGAGACTACCTCTCCTACGAGCAGTACTTC CASSQGDYLSYEQYF
NA TRBD2 TRBJ2-1 TRBV5-1 TGCGCCAGCAGCTTGCGTCTAGCGGGAGAAAGGCAGTTCTTC CASSLRLAGERQFF
NA TRBD2 TRBJ2-5 TRBV6-2/TRBV6-3 TGTGCCAGCAGTTACGTACCTAGCGGGAGGGCCGAGGGGACCCAGTACTTC CASSYVPSGRAEGTQYF
NA TRBD1 TRBJ2-6 TRBV28 TGTGCCAGCAGCCACGACAGGGGCCTCTTCTCTGGGGCCAACGTCCTGACTTTC CASSHDRGLFSGANVLTF
once NA TRBJ2-2 TRBV5-1 TGCGCCAGCAGCCTTGACAGCCACGGGACCGGGGAGCTGTTTTTT CASSLDSHGTGELFF
NA NA TRBJ2-7 TRBV5-4 TGTGCCAGCAGCGACCCGGGGGGCGGAGGGAGCTCCTACGAGCAGTACTTC CASSDPGGGGSSYEQYF
NA NA TRBJ2-1 TRBV5-8 TGTGCCAGCAGCTTCCCAACCACAGGGAAGGTTGAGCAGTTCTTC CASSFPTTGKVEQFF
NA NA TRBJ1-3 TRBV19 TGTGCCAGTAGTATAAACAGCTCTGGAAACACCATATATTTT CASSINSSGNTIYF
NA TRBD2 TRBJ2-3 TRBV10-3 TGTGCCATCAGCCCTGCGGGAGGGCCTGGAGATACGCAGTATTTT CAISPAGGPGDTQYF
NA TRBD2 TRBJ2-2 TRBV19 TGTGCCAGTAGTATGGCGGGAGAGCCGGGGACCGGGGAGCTGTTTTTT CASSMAGEPGTGELFF
NA TRBD1 TRBJ1-1 TRBV10-1 TGCGCCAGCAGCGCCGGGACAGGCCCTGGGCTTGAAGCTTTCTTT CASSAGTGPGLEAFF
NA NA TRBJ2-2 TRBV5-4 TGTGCCAGCAGCTCCAGCGGATTGAACACCGGGGAGCTGTTTTTT CASSSSGLNTGELFF
NA NA TRBJ1-2 TRBV6-5 TGTGCCAGCAGCAGATGGGAGGGGAGCTACACCTTC CASSRWEGSYTF
NA TRBD1 TRBJ1-1 TRBV5-4 TGTGCCAGCAGCTTGGGGGGACAGGGGGAAAGTGAAGCTTTCTTT CASSLGGQGESEAFF
NA TRBD2 TRBJ2-4 TRBV2 TGTGCCAGCAGTGGCTGGACTAGCGGGCTAGCCAAAAACATTCAGTACTTC CASSGWTSGLAKNIQYF
NA TRBD1 TRBJ2-7 TRBV18 TGTGCCAGCTCACCCCGGGACAGCGGCTACGAGCAGTACTTC CASSPRDSGYEQYF
NA TRBD2 TRBJ2-7 TRBV4-2 TGTGCCAGCAGCCAAGGGACTAGCGCCTCCTACGAGCAGTACTTC CASSQGTSASYEQYF
NA NA TRBJ1-5 TRBV7-9 TGTGCCAGCAGCTTCGGGGGTCCAGGGAGGCCCAATCAGCCCCAGCATTTT CASSFGGPGRPNQPQHF
NA NA TRBJ2-1 TRBV2 TGTGCCAGCTGCCGGGGGACGGGCCCGGGCAATGAGCAGTTCTTC CASCRGTGPGNEQFF
NA NA TRBJ1-4 TRBV4-1 TGCGCCAGCAGCCCCGGGCGGGGGGTCGGTGAAAAACTGTTTTTT CASSPGRGVGEKLFF
NA TRBD2 TRBJ2-3 TRBV30 TGTGCCTGGAGTGGGTCGGGGGGTTCAGATACGCAGTATTTT CAWSGSGGSDTQYF
NA TRBD1 TRBJ1-2 TRBV5-1 TGCGCCAGCAGCTCTGGGACAGCGTACGGCTACACCTTC CASSSGTAYGYTF
NA TRBD1 TRBJ2-6 TRBV4-2 TGTGCCAGCAGCCCCGGACAGGGGGCAGCTGGGGCCAACGTCCTGACTTTC CASSPGQGAAGANVLTF
NA TRBD2 TRBJ2-7 TRBV9 TGTGCCAGCAGCTATTGGGGCATCAAGCGGGAGCGCCACGAGCAGTACTTC CASSYWGIKRERHEQYF
NA NA TRBJ1-3 TRBV18 TGTGCCAGCTCACCACTAACCTCAGGTGGAAACACCATATATTTT CASSPLTSGGNTIYF
NA NA TRBJ1-2 TRBV7-8 TGTGCCAGCAGCTTAGCCCCTCCCTATGGCTACACCTTC CASSLAPPYGYTF
NA NA TRBJ1-3 TRBV5-1 TGCGCCAGCAGCTTGGAGGCAGGCCCTGGAAACACCATATATTTT CASSLEAGPGNTIYF
NA NA TRBJ2-1 TRBV27 TGTGCCAGCAGTCCTAGGGGTGGTGAGCAGTTCTTC CASSPRGGEQFF
NA TRBD1 TRBJ1-5 TRBV19 TGTGCCAGTAGTATGGTGAGGACAGGGGGCGCGGGTAGGGGTCAGCCCCAGCATTTT CASSMVRTGGAGRGQPQHF
NA NA TRBJ2-1 TRBV6-6 TGTGCCAGCAGCCCGGACTTCCCCTACAATGAGCAGTTCTTC CASSPDFPYNEQFF
NA NA TRBJ2-5 TRBV6-5 TGTGCCAGCGGCCGGGAGACAGGGCCGGGGGAGACCCAGTACTTC CASGRETGPGETQYF
once NA TRBJ1-1 TRBV30 TGTGCCTGGAGAACTGGGGCGGTGGGCGCTGAAGCTTTCTTT CAWRTGAVGAEAFF
NA NA TRBJ2-1 TRBV9 TGTGCCAGCAGCGGGCTGGGAGAGACTGGAAGCTCCTACAATGAGCAGTTCTTC CASSGLGETGSSYNEQFF